The rows below give T cell receptor beta chains drawn from one sample of a study of cytomegalovirus exposure and HLA in healthy donors. Here immunoSEQ multiplex PCR was the method, and the copy in TCRdb shows in-frame clones only, minus some. The table lists 150,000 to 200,000 clones, approximately 85% of them singletons. The material sequenced was PBMCs. The receptors here all came from a girl between 5 and 17 years old in good health and CMV-seropositive. CDR3s include the opening cysteine and the closing phenylalanine or tryptophan. Fields, in order: clone size, J gene, D gene, CDR3 length, V gene, CDR3 protein, CDR3 DNA. A D gene is named only where the DNA matches it firmly. Clone sizes are given selectively: once, few, many, or a class where the clone is expanded.

size: NA; J: TRBJ2-3; D: TRBD2; length: 18; V: TRBV7-6; CDR3: CASSLSPTSGGRTDTQYF; DNA: TGTGCCAGCAGCTTATCGCCGACTAGCGGGGGGCGCACAGATACGCAGTATTTT
size: few; J: TRBJ1-1; D: NA; length: 14; V: TRBV12-5; CDR3: CASGLGTHDTEAFF; DNA: TGTGCTAGTGGCCTCGGGACTCACGACACTGAAGCTTTCTTT
size: once; J: TRBJ1-1; D: NA; length: 15; V: TRBV5-1; CDR3: CASSPKGGRGTEAFF; DNA: TGCGCCAGCAGCCCTAAGGGGGGGCGAGGCACTGAAGCTTTCTTT
size: NA; J: TRBJ1-1; D: TRBD1; length: 12; V: TRBV13; CDR3: CASSQGGSEAFF; DNA: TGTGCCAGCTCACAGGGGGGCTCTGAAGCTTTCTTT
size: NA; J: TRBJ2-7; D: TRBD1; length: 14; V: TRBV27; CDR3: CASSLQGDGNEQYF; DNA: TGTGCCAGCAGCCTACAGGGGGACGGCAACGAGCAGTACTTC
size: NA; J: TRBJ1-2; D: NA; length: 11; V: TRBV19; CDR3: CATEGNYGYTF; DNA: TGTGCCACCGAGGGTAACTATGGCTACACCTTC
size: NA; J: TRBJ2-3; D: NA; length: 16; V: TRBV27; CDR3: CASSPRKNRATDTQYF; DNA: TGTGCCAGCAGTCCCCGGAAGAACAGGGCCACAGATACGCAGTATTTT
size: NA; J: TRBJ1-1; D: TRBD1; length: 15; V: TRBV5-1; CDR3: CASSQDRGRSPEAFF; DNA: TGCGCCAGCAGCCAGGACAGGGGGCGCTCACCTGAAGCTTTCTTT
size: NA; J: TRBJ2-7; D: TRBD2; length: 17; V: TRBV5-1; CDR3: CASSLAGTGGGLYVQYF; DNA: TGCGCCAGCAGCTTGGCCGGGACTGGCGGGGGTCTTTACGTGCAGTACTTC
size: NA; J: TRBJ1-2; D: NA; length: 15; V: TRBV5-4; CDR3: CASSRQATSFYGYTF; DNA: TGTGCCAGCAGCAGACAGGCCACCTCATTCTATGGCTACACCTTC
size: NA; J: TRBJ2-2; D: TRBD2; length: 15; V: TRBV5-4; CDR3: CASSLVRGGTGELFF; DNA: TGTGCCAGCAGCTTGGTACGCGGGGGGACCGGGGAGCTGTTTTTT
size: NA; J: TRBJ2-3; D: NA; length: 14; V: TRBV5-4; CDR3: CASSSLASTDTQYF; DNA: TGTGCCAGCAGCTCCCTAGCGAGCACAGATACGCAGTATTTT
size: NA; J: TRBJ2-1; D: NA; length: 13; V: TRBV6-5; CDR3: CASSQGLYNEQFF; DNA: TGTGCCAGCAGCCAGGGGCTTTACAATGAGCAGTTCTTC
size: NA; J: TRBJ1-2; D: NA; length: 15; V: TRBV6-1; CDR3: CASSEPPGDIYGYTF; DNA: TGTGCCAGCAGTGAACCTCCGGGGGATATCTATGGCTACACCTTC
size: once; J: TRBJ2-5; D: TRBD1; length: 15; V: TRBV29-1; CDR3: CSGRRATGGRETQYF; DNA: TGCAGCGGACGCCGAGCGACAGGGGGCCGGGAGACCCAGTACTTC
size: NA; J: TRBJ1-3; D: NA; length: 15; V: TRBV6-6; CDR3: CASRLGQRSGNTIYF; DNA: TGTGCCAGCAGGTTGGGACAAAGAAGCGGAAACACCATATATTTT
size: NA; J: TRBJ2-1; D: TRBD2; length: 14; V: TRBV25-1; CDR3: CASSGTRQNNEQFF; DNA: TGTGCCAGCAGTGGGACTAGGCAGAACAATGAGCAGTTCTTC
size: NA; J: TRBJ1-1; D: TRBD1; length: 14; V: TRBV6-6; CDR3: CASTSDRAVTEAFF; DNA: TGTGCCAGCACCTCCGACAGGGCCGTCACTGAAGCTTTCTTT
size: NA; J: TRBJ1-5; D: NA; length: 13; V: TRBV7-2; CDR3: CASSHSPDQPQHF; DNA: TGTGCCAGCAGCCACTCCCCCGATCAGCCCCAGCATTTT
size: once; J: TRBJ1-3; D: TRBD1; length: 15; V: TRBV15; CDR3: CATNSDRVSGNTIYF; DNA: TGTGCCACCAACTCAGACAGGGTCTCTGGAAACACCATATATTTT
size: NA; J: TRBJ1-6; D: NA; length: 14; V: TRBV11-3; CDR3: CASSSGGYNSPLHF; DNA: TGTGCCAGCAGCTCGGGGGGATACAATTCACCCCTCCACTTT
size: NA; J: TRBJ1-1; D: NA; length: 15; V: TRBV5-1; CDR3: CASSLRGMRQNEAFF; DNA: TGCGCCAGCAGCTTGCGGGGGATGCGGCAGAATGAAGCTTTCTTT
size: NA; J: TRBJ2-3; D: TRBD2; length: 13; V: TRBV6-4; CDR3: CASSSGGGDTQYF; DNA: TGTGCCAGCAGTAGCGGGGGCGGGGATACGCAGTATTTT
size: NA; J: TRBJ1-2; D: NA; length: 14; V: TRBV4-1; CDR3: CASSQGGALDGYTF; DNA: TGCGCCAGCAGCCAAGGTGGGGCGTTGGATGGCTACACCTTC
size: NA; J: TRBJ1-2; D: NA; length: 14; V: TRBV5-6; CDR3: CASGRGWTDYGYTF; DNA: TGTGCCAGCGGACGGGGGTGGACTGACTATGGCTACACCTTC
size: NA; J: TRBJ2-3; D: TRBD2; length: 16; V: TRBV9; CDR3: CASSVVAGVSTDTQYF; DNA: TGTGCCAGCAGCGTAGTAGCGGGGGTTTCCACAGATACGCAGTATTTT
size: NA; J: TRBJ2-6; D: NA; length: 14; V: TRBV28; CDR3: CASAGYSGANVLTF; DNA: TGTGCCAGCGCAGGGTACTCTGGGGCCAACGTCCTGACTTTC
size: NA; J: TRBJ1-1; D: NA; length: 14; V: TRBV6-5; CDR3: CASSYSKTGPEAFF; DNA: TGTGCCAGCAGTTACTCGAAGACAGGCCCCGAAGCTTTCTTT
size: NA; J: TRBJ1-4; D: NA; length: 12; V: TRBV6-6; CDR3: CASSYPREKLFF; DNA: TGTGCCAGCAGTTACCCGCGGGAAAAACTGTTTTTT
size: NA; J: TRBJ1-6; D: NA; length: 12; V: TRBV9; CDR3: CASSEQNSPLHF; DNA: TGTGCCAGCAGCGAACAGAATTCACCCCTCCACTTT
size: once; J: TRBJ2-1; D: TRBD1; length: 17; V: TRBV5-1; CDR3: CASSQKNRGFSYNEQFF; DNA: TGCGCCAGCAGCCAAAAAAACAGGGGGTTTTCCTACAATGAGCAGTTCTTC
size: NA; J: TRBJ2-7; D: TRBD1; length: 15; V: TRBV6-6; CDR3: CASSRQGATPLEQYF; DNA: TGTGCCAGCAGTCGACAGGGGGCCACGCCTCTGGAGCAGTACTTC
size: NA; J: TRBJ1-5; D: TRBD1; length: 13; V: TRBV4-1; CDR3: CASSRRGNQPQHF; DNA: TGCGCCAGCAGTCGCAGGGGGAATCAGCCCCAGCATTTT
size: NA; J: TRBJ1-2; D: TRBD1; length: 14; V: TRBV15; CDR3: CATSGQGGNYGYTF; DNA: TGTGCCACCAGCGGCCAAGGGGGCAACTATGGCTACACCTTC
size: NA; J: TRBJ1-6; D: NA; length: 15; V: TRBV10-2; CDR3: CASSEGQGSNSPLHF; DNA: TGCGCCAGCAGTGAGGGGCAGGGAAGCAATTCACCCCTCCACTTT